The present entry profiles one T cell receptor beta chain with its context. TCRdb's table, derived via immunoSEQ multiplex PCR, lists solely in-frame clones and lacks some. The sample records about 370,000 clones, roughly 86% being singletons. Cohort 3 recovered donors had two negative PCRs, clearance, or symptom resolution. This record belongs to a study of blood T cell repertoires in COVID-19. Background on the study: Spain, Italy and the United States supplied samples that represented acute and convalescent COVID-19. The cDNA or gDNA used as material had been derived from T cells, B-cell-depleted T cells, or PBMCs.

The CDR3 extends over 15 amino acids. Germline CDR1 is SNHLY and CDR2 is FYNNEI. V gave up 6 bases and J gave up 6 bases; unmatched junction bases: 10. The genes are TRBV2 and TRBJ2-3, with 9 bases lining up with TRBD2. Sequenced input: PBMCs or T cells enriched from blood (not recorded which). The receptor comes from a woman under 40 who had recovered from COVID-19. CDR3 sequence: CASRPGLAFSDTQYF. Written as DNA, the CDR3 is TGTGCCAGCAGACCGGGACTAGCTTTTTCCGATACGCAGTATTTT.